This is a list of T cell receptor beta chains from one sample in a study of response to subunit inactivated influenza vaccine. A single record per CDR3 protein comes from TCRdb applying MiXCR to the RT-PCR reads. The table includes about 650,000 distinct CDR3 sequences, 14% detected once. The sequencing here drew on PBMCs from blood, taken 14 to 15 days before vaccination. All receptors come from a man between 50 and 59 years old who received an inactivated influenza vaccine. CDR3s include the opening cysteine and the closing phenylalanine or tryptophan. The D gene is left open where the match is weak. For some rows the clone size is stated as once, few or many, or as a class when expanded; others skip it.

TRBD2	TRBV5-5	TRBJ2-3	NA	CASSRDYFSTDTQYF	TGTGCCAGCAGCCGGGACTACTTTAGCACAGATACGCAGTATTTT
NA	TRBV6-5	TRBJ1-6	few	CASSYRGRNSPLHF	TGTGCCAGCAGTTATAGGGGGAGGAATTCACCCCTCCACTTT
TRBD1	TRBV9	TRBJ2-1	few	CASSVTLGQGRPAVEQFF	TGTGCCAGCAGCGTTACTTTGGGACAGGGTCGGCCCGCAGTTGAGCAGTTCTTC
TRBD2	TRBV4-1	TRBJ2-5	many	CASSQDTGGQETQYF	TGCGCCAGCAGCCAAGATACGGGGGGCCAAGAGACCCAGTACTTC
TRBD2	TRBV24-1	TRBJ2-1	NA	CATSDTGLAGYNEQFF	TGTGCCACCAGTGATACCGGACTAGCGGGGTACAATGAGCAGTTCTTC
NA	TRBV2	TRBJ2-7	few	CASSDRRDTTYEQYF	TGTGCCAGCAGTGACCGTCGCGACACTACCTACGAGCAGTACTTC
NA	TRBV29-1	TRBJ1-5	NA	CSVGQSQNQPQHF	TGCAGCGTTGGTCAGAGTCAAAATCAGCCCCAGCATTTT
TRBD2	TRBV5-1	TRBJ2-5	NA	CASCNLAGGGETQYF	TGCGCCAGTTGTAATTTAGCGGGAGGCGGGGAGACCCAGTACTTC
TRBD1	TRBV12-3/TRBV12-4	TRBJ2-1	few	CASRRTGASPYNEQFF	TGTGCCAGCAGACGTACAGGGGCTAGCCCCTACAATGAGCAGTTCTTC
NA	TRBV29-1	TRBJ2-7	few	CSVEAGDSSYEQYF	TGCAGCGTTGAAGCGGGAGACAGCTCCTACGAGCAGTACTTC
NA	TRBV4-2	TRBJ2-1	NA	CASSLEVGGRYNEQFF	TGTGCCAGCAGCCTGGAGGTGGGGGGCCGATACAATGAGCAGTTCTTC
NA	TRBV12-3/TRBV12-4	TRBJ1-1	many	CASKGGLNTEAFF	TGTGCCAGCAAAGGAGGGTTGAACACTGAAGCTTTCTTT
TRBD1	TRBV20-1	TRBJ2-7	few	CSARRPGQVEQYF	TGCAGTGCCAGGCGCCCGGGACAGGTGGAGCAGTACTTC
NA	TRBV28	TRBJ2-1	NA	CASSPGPGVDNEQFF	TGTGCCAGCAGCCCGGGGCCGGGAGTGGACAATGAGCAGTTCTTC
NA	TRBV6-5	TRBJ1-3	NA	CASRYDSSGNTIYF	TGTGCCAGCAGATACGACAGCTCTGGAAACACCATATATTTT
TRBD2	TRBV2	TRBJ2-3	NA	CASRELAGGLDTQYF	TGTGCCAGCAGAGAGCTAGCGGGAGGTTTAGATACGCAGTATTTT
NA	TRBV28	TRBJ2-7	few	CASSLVRGREQYF	TGTGCCAGCAGTTTGGTGCGGGGGCGGGAGCAGTACTTC
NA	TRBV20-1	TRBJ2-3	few	CSARGGGVTADTQYF	TGCAGTGCTAGAGGAGGAGGAGTTACGGCAGATACGCAGTATTTT
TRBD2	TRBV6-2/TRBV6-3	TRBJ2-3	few	CASSYASSALAGGPDTQYF	TGTGCCAGCAGTTACGCCAGTTCTGCGCTAGCGGGAGGACCAGATACGCAGTATTTT
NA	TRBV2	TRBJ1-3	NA	CASSEALGDRRNTIYF	TGTGCCAGCAGTGAAGCGCTTGGGGATAGGAGAAACACCATATATTTT
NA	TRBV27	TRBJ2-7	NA	CASSLQAGWEQYF	TGTGCCAGCAGTTTACAGGCAGGATGGGAGCAGTACTTC
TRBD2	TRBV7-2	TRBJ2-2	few	CASSFGLAAYTGELFF	TGTGCCAGCAGCTTTGGACTAGCGGCTTACACCGGGGAGCTGTTTTTT
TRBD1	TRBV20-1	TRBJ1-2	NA	CSVRSGGTVYGYTF	TGCAGTGTAAGGTCAGGGGGCACCGTCTATGGCTACACCTTC
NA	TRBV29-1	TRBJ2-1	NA	CSVGRGSGRNNEQFF	TGCAGCGTTGGGAGGGGCAGCGGCCGAAACAATGAGCAGTTCTTC
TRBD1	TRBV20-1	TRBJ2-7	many	CSAYDRGLSYEQYF	TGCAGTGCTTACGACAGGGGCCTTTCCTACGAGCAGTACTTC
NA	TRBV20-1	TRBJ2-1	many	CSALGQTYNEQFF	TGCAGTGCTTTAGGACAGACCTACAATGAGCAGTTCTTC
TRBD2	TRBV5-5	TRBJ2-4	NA	CASSLAIVAGLAKNIQYF	TGTGCCAGCAGCTTGGCCATCGTAGCGGGACTAGCCAAAAACATTCAGTACTTC
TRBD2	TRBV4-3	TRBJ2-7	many	CASSQAWTSGSFEQYF	TGCGCCAGCAGCCAAGCCTGGACTAGCGGGAGTTTCGAGCAGTACTTC
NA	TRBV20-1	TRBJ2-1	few	CSAEYYNEQFF	TGCAGTGCTGAATACTACAATGAGCAGTTCTTC
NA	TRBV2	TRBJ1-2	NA	CASSVVGDGYTF	TGTGCCAGCAGTGTGGTAGGGGATGGCTACACCTTC
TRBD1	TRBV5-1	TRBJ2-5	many	CASSLDSRQGETQYF	TGCGCCAGCAGCTTGGACTCTCGACAGGGAGAGACCCAGTACTTC
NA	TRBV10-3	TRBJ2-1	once	CAIRLGHGQYNEQFF	TGTGCCATCAGGCTAGGTCATGGTCAATACAATGAGCAGTTCTTC
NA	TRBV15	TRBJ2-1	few	CATSRGVGTADNEQFF	TGTGCCACCAGCCGAGGGGTCGGGACTGCGGACAATGAGCAGTTCTTC
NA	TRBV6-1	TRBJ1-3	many	CASSGSGNTIYF	TGTGCCAGCAGTGGCTCTGGAAACACCATATATTTT
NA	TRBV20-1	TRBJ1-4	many	CSARDPTAATNEKLFF	TGCAGTGCTAGAGACCCTACAGCTGCAACTAATGAAAAACTGTTTTTT
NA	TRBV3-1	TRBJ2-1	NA	CASSQVAGGGEEQFF	TGTGCCAGCAGCCAAGTGGCGGGTGGGGGAGAGGAGCAGTTCTTC
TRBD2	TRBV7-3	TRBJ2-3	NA	CASSLRWTHPGLAGTTDTQYF	TGTGCCAGCAGCTTAAGGTGGACCCATCCGGGACTAGCGGGGACCACAGATACGCAGTATTTT
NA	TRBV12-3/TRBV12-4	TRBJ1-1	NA	CASSLRTSYTEAFF	TGTGCCAGCAGTTTGCGGACATCGTACACTGAAGCTTTCTTT
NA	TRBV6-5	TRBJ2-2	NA	CASSYRGSTGELFF	TGTGCCAGCAGTTACCGAGGGTCCACCGGGGAGCTGTTTTTT
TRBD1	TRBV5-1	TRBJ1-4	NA	CASRPGQGREKLFF	TGCGCCAGCAGACCAGGACAGGGAAGGGAAAAACTGTTTTTT
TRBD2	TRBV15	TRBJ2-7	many	CATSRSGTSSHEQYF	TGTGCCACCAGCAGATCCGGGACTAGCTCCCACGAGCAGTACTTC
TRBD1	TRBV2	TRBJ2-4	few	CASRSRTGQGIQYF	TGTGCCAGCAGGTCCCGGACAGGGCAGGGCATTCAGTACTTC
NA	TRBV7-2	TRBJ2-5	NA	CASSQRTGYQETQYF	TGTGCCAGCAGCCAAAGAACAGGGTACCAAGAGACCCAGTACTTC
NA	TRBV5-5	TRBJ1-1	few	CASSLNQIGGTEAFF	TGTGCCAGCAGCTTAAATCAAATTGGGGGCACTGAAGCTTTCTTT
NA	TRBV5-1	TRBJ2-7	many	CASSLVGNEQYF	TGCGCCAGCAGCTTGGTAGGTAACGAGCAGTACTTC
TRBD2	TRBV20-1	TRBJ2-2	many	CSARESSGRFAGELFF	TGCAGTGCTAGAGAGAGTAGCGGGAGGTTCGCCGGGGAGCTGTTTTTT
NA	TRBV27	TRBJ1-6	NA	CASSSGQVYNSPLHF	TGTGCCAGCAGTTCCGGACAAGTCTATAATTCACCCCTCCACTTT
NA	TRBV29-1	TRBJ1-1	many	CSVTLNTEAFF	TGCAGCGTTACTCTGAACACTGAAGCTTTCTTT
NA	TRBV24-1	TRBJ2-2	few	CATSDLGRGDTGELFF	TGTGCCACCAGTGATTTAGGCAGGGGAGACACCGGGGAGCTGTTTTTT
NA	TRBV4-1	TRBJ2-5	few	CASSQVDYQETQYF	TGCGCCAGCAGCCAAGTCGACTACCAAGAGACCCAGTACTTC
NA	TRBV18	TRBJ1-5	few	CASSPGFGNSNQPQHF	TGTGCCAGCTCACCAGGGTTTGGCAATAGCAATCAGCCCCAGCATTTT
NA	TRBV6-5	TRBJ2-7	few	CASSWISAATSYEQYF	TGTGCCAGCAGTTGGATATCAGCAGCGACATCCTACGAGCAGTACTTC
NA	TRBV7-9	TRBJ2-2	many	CASSLLGELFF	TGTGCCAGCAGCTTACTCGGGGAGCTGTTTTTT